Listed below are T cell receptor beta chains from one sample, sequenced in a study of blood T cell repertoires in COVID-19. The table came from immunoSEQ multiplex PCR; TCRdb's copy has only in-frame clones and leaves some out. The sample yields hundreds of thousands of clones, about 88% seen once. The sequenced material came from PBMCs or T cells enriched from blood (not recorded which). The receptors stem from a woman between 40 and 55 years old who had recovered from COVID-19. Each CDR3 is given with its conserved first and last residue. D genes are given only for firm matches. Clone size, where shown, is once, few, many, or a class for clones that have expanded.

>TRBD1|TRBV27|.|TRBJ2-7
CASGERDRAYEQYF
TGTGCCAGCGGCGAACGGGACAGGGCCTACGAGCAGTACTTC
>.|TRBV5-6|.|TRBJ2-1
CASSQVGPEGPYNEQFF
TGTGCCAGCAGTCAGGTGGGCCCCGAGGGCCCCTACAATGAGCAGTTCTTC
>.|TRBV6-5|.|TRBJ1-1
CASSRQLGNTEAFF
TGTGCCAGCAGCAGGCAACTGGGGAACACTGAAGCTTTCTTT
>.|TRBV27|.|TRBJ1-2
CASSLSGLYGYTF
TGTGCCAGCAGTTTATCGGGACTTTATGGCTACACCTTC
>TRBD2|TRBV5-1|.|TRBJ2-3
CASSLLAGATDTQYF
TGCGCCAGCAGCTTGTTAGCGGGAGCGACAGATACGCAGTATTTT
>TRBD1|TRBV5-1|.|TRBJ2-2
CASSRTGGRSDTGELFF
TGCGCCAGCAGCCGGACAGGGGGCAGATCGGACACCGGGGAGCTGTTTTTT
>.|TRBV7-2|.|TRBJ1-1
CASSFSDTEAFF
TGTGCCAGCAGCTTTAGTGACACTGAAGCTTTCTTT
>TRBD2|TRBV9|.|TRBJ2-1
CASSVSTWTSGEYNEQFF
TGTGCCAGCAGCGTCTCTACCTGGACTAGCGGGGAGTACAATGAGCAGTTCTTC
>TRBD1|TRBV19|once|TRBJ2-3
CASSGVGDRVTDTQYF
TGTGCCAGCTCTGGGGTTGGGGACAGGGTCACAGATACGCAGTATTTT
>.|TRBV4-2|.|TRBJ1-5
CASSQDGEVWKPQHF
TGTGCCAGCAGCCAAGATGGAGAAGTGTGGAAGCCCCAGCATTTT
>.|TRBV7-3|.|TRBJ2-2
CASSFSLSGELFF
TGTGCCAGCAGCTTCTCCCTTTCCGGGGAGCTGTTTTTT
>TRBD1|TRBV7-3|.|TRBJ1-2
CASSLRTGEGYTF
TGTGCCAGCAGCTTGAGGACAGGGGAAGGCTACACCTTC
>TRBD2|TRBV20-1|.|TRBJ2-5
CSASTLGLAEQETQYF
TGCAGTGCTAGTACCCTGGGACTAGCGGAGCAAGAGACCCAGTACTTC
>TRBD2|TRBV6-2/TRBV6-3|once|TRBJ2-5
CASSPWGGEETQYF
TGTGCCAGCAGTCCCTGGGGGGGGGAAGAGACCCAGTACTTC
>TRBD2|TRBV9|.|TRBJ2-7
CASSATSGGHYEQYF
TGTGCCAGCAGCGCGACTAGCGGAGGCCACTACGAGCAGTACTTC
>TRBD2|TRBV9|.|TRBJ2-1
CASSVAGRGYNEQFF
TGTGCCAGCAGCGTAGCCGGGAGGGGATACAATGAGCAGTTCTTC
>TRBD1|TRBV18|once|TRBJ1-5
CASSPQGADQPQHF
TGTGCCAGCTCACCCCAGGGGGCGGACCAGCCCCAGCATTTT
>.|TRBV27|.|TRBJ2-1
CASSPWGGGGNEQFF
TGTGCCAGCAGTCCTTGGGGGGGAGGGGGCAATGAGCAGTTCTTC
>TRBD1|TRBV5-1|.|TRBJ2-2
CASSLTGGRTGELFF
TGCGCCAGCAGCTTGACAGGGGGTAGGACCGGGGAGCTGTTTTTT
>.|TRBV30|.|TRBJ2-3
CAWKREYPDTQYF
TGTGCCTGGAAGAGGGAGTACCCAGATACGCAGTATTTT
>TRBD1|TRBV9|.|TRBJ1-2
CASSVTGQGHGYTF
TGTGCCAGCAGCGTTACGGGACAGGGTCATGGCTACACCTTC
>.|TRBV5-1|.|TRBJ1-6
CASSLEIGGRSPLHF
TGCGCCAGCAGCTTGGAAATCGGGGGGCGTTCACCCCTCCACTTT
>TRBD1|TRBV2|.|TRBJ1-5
CASNNRGPYSNQPQHF
TGTGCCAGCAACAACAGGGGGCCCTATAGCAATCAGCCCCAGCATTTT
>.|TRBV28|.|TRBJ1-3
CASSLPLNTIYF
TGTGCCAGCAGTCTTCCTCTTAACACCATATATTTT
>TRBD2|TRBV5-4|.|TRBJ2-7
CASSVAGVEQYF
TGTGCCAGCAGCGTGGCGGGGGTCGAGCAGTACTTC
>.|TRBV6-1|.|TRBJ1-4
CASSEAPRQLGGKLFF
TGTGCCAGCAGTGAAGCTCCGCGGCAGCTGGGGGGAAAACTGTTTTTT
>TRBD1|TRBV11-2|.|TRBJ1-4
CASSSRRGTANEKLFF
TGTGCCAGCAGCTCTCGAAGAGGGACAGCTAATGAAAAACTGTTTTTT
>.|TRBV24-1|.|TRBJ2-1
CATSRRGSSNEQFF
TGTGCCACCAGCCGCCGGGGATCTAGCAATGAGCAGTTCTTC
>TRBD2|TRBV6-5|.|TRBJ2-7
CASSKTSGYEQYF
TGTGCCAGCAGCAAAACTAGCGGCTACGAGCAGTACTTC
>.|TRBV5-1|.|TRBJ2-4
CASSSDYIQYF
TGCGCCAGCAGCTCGGACTACATTCAGTACTTC
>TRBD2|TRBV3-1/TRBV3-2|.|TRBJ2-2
CASSQALGTSGNTGELFF
TGTGCCAGCAGCCAAGCCCTCGGGACTAGCGGGAACACCGGGGAGCTGTTTTTT
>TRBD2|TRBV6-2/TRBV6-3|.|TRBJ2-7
CASSPGLAGGLSYEQYF
TGTGCCAGCAGTCCGGGACTAGCGGGGGGGCTTTCCTACGAGCAGTACTTC
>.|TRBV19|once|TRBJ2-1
CASSRRGQGVPSGIFHEQFF
TGTGCCAGTAGCCGGAGGGGACAGGGCGTACCTAGCGGGATATTTCATGAGCAGTTCTTC
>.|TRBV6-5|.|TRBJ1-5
CASRTGGNQPQHF
TGTGCCAGCCGGACGGGAGGCAATCAGCCCCAGCATTTT
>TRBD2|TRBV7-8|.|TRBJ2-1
CASLRLAGVYNEQFF
TGTGCCAGCCTCCGGTTAGCGGGGGTCTACAATGAGCAGTTCTTC
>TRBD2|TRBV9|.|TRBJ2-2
CASSDEGRLAGSLGGNTGELFF
TGTGCCAGCAGCGACGAGGGTCGACTAGCGGGCTCCCTAGGGGGGAACACCGGGGAGCTGTTTTTT
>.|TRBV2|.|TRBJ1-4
CASSEPIGMSEKLFF
TGTGCCAGCAGTGAACCTATCGGTATGAGCGAAAAACTGTTTTTT
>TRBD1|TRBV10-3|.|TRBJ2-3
CAISESEDWTGGVSDTQYF
TGTGCCATCAGTGAGTCGGAGGATTGGACAGGGGGCGTCTCAGATACGCAGTATTTT
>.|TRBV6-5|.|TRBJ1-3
CASRWGGGNTIYF
TGTGCCAGCAGATGGGGAGGTGGAAACACCATATATTTT
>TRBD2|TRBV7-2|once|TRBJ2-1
CASSLGLAGGEQFF
TGTGCCAGCAGCTTAGGGTTAGCGGGAGGTGAGCAGTTCTTC
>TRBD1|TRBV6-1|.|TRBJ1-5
CASSENRGLNQPQHF
TGTGCCAGCAGTGAAAACAGGGGGCTCAATCAGCCCCAGCATTTT
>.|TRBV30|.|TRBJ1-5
CAWRGDWPIDQPQHF
TGTGCCTGGAGGGGTGACTGGCCCATCGATCAGCCCCAGCATTTT
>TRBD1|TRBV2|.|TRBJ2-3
CASNRGSTDTQYF
TGTGCCAGCAACAGGGGGAGCACAGATACGCAGTATTTT
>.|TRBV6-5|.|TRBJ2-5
CASTGSTVPQETQYF
TGTGCCAGCACCGGAAGTACAGTGCCCCAAGAGACCCAGTACTTC
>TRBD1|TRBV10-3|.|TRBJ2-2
CAISEDRDTGELFF
TGTGCCATCAGCGAGGACAGGGACACCGGGGAGCTGTTTTTT
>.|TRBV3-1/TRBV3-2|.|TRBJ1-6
CASSQDLAGPFVRTPLHF
TGTGCCAGCAGCCAAGATCTGGCGGGGCCCTTCGTCCGGACACCCCTCCACTTT
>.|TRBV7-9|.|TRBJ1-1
CASSPVQMNTEAFF
TGTGCCAGCAGCCCAGTTCAGATGAACACTGAAGCTTTCTTT
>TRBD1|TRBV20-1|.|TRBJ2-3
CSASPRQGITDTQYF
TGCAGTGCTAGTCCCCGACAGGGCATCACAGATACGCAGTATTTT
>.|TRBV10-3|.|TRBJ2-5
CAISSDRYQETQYF
TGTGCCATCAGTTCCGACAGGTACCAAGAGACCCAGTACTTC
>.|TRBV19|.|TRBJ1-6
CASSIQGVGANSPLHF
TGTGCCAGTAGTATACAAGGCGTAGGAGCTAATTCACCCCTCCACTTT
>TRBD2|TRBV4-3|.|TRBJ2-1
CASSQNTGLAGRVEQFF
TGCGCCAGCAGCCAAAATACGGGACTAGCTGGGAGGGTTGAGCAGTTCTTC
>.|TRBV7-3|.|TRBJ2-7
CASSLGGRSEQYF
TGTGCCAGCAGCTTGGGGGGTAGAAGCGAGCAGTACTTC
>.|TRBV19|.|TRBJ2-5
CASSRPAAGEGETQYF
TGTGCCAGTAGCCGCCCGGCGGCAGGGGAGGGAGAGACCCAGTACTTC